This T cell receptor (beta chain) was captured in a study of OX40 agonist ivuxolimab in advanced cancers. Turning to the study itself: Every 2 weeks, patients got intravenous ivuxolimab at one of six dose levels (0.01-10 mg/kg). One patient with hepatocellular carcinoma and two with cutaneous melanoma, three in all, had partial responses.

Sequenced by immunoSEQ multiplex PCR; TCRdb stores in-frame clones only, minus some. The repertoire consists of 40,000 to 45,000 clones, with 85% to 95% occurring once and the leading ten covering 13% to 15%. Exclusion of a patient followed from autoimmune disease history or systemic immunosuppression. The CDR3 has 15 amino acids. V dropped 0 bases and J dropped 5 bases, with 12 bases sitting between them. Germline CDR1 and CDR2: MNHEY and SMNVEV (reference sequence). The sample consisted of CD4+ or CD8+ T cells sorted from blood, taken in a trial of the OX40 agonist ivuxolimab. The rearrangement joins TRBV27 to TRBJ2-3, with D uncertain. This TCR came from an adult with an advanced solid tumor such as melanoma, head and neck, liver or kidney cancer. CDR3 loop: CASSLSPLVGDTQYF. The CDR3, as DNA: TGTGCCAGCAGTTTATCTCCGCTAGTAGGAGATACGCAGTATTTT.